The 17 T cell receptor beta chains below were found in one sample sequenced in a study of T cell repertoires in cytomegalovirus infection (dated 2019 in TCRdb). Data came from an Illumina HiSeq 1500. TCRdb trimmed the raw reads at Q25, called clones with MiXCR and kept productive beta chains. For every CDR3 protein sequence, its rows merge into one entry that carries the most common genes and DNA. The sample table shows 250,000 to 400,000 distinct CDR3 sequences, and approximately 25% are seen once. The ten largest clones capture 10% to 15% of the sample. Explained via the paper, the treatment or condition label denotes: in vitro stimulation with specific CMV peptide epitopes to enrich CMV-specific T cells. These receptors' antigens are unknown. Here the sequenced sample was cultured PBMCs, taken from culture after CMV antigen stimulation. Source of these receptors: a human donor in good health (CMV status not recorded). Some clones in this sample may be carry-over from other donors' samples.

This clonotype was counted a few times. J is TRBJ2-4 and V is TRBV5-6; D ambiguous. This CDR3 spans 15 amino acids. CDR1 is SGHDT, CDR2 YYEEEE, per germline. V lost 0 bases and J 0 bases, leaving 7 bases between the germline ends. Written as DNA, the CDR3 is TGTGCCAGCAGCTTGGGAGTTTTAGCCAAAAACATTCAGTACTTC. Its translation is CASSLGVLAKNIQYF.

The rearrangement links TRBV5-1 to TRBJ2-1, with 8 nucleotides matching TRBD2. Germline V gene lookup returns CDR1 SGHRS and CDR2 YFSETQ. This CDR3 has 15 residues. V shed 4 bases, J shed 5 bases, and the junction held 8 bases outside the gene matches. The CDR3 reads CASSLLAGTDNEQFF. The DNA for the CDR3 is TGCGCCAGCAGCCTATTAGCGGGAACCGACAATGAGCAGTTCTTC. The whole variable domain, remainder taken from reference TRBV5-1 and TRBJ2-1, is KAGVTQTPRYLIKTRGQQVTLSCSPISGHRSVSWYQQTPGQGLQFLFEYFSETQRNKGNFPGRFSGRQFSNSRSEMNVSTLELGDSALYLCASSLLAGTDNEQFFGPGTRLTVL.

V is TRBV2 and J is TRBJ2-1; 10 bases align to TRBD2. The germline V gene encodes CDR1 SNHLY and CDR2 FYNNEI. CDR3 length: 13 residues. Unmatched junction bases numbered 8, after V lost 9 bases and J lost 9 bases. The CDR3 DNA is TGTGCCAGTCGACGGCTAGCGGGAGTTGAGCAGTTCTTC. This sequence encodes CASRRLAGVEQFF.

CDR3 region: CASSLWTGKYGYTF. CDR3 sequence (DNA): TGTGCCAGCAGCTTGTGGACGGGAAAATATGGCTACACCTTC. V and J are TRBV5-6 and TRBJ1-2; D unresolved. The CDR3 totals 14 residues. The V gene lost 1 base and the J gene lost 5 bases, with 12 bases spanning the gap. Germline-derived CDR1 and CDR2 are SGHDT and YYEEEE.

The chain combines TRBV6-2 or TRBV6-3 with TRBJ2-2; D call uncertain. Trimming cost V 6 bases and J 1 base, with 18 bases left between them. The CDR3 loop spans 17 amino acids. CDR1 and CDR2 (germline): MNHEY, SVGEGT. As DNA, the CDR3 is TGTGCCAGCAGCTCGGACGGCGGATTACTGAACACCGGGGAGCTGTTTTTT. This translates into CASSSDGGLLNTGELFF.

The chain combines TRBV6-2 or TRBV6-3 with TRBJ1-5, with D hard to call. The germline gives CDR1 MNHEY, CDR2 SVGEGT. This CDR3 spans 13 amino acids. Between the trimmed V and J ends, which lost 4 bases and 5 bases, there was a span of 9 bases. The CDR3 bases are TGTGCCAGCAGTTTGACCGATTATCAGCCCCAGCATTTT. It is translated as CASSLTDYQPQHF.

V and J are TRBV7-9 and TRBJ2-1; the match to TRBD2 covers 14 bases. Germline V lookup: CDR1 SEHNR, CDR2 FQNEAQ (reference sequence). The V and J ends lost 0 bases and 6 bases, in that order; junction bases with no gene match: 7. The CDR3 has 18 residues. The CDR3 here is CASSLAGTSGSIFNEQFF. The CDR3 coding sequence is TGTGCCAGCAGCTTAGCGGGGACTAGCGGGAGTATCTTCAATGAGCAGTTCTTC.

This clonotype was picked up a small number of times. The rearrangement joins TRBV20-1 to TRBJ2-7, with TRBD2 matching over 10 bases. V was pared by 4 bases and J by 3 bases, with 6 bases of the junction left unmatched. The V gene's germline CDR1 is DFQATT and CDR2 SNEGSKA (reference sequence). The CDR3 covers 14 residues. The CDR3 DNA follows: TGCAGTGCTAAAGTTAGCGGGAGGATCTACGAGCAGTACTTC. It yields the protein CSAKVSGRIYEQYF.

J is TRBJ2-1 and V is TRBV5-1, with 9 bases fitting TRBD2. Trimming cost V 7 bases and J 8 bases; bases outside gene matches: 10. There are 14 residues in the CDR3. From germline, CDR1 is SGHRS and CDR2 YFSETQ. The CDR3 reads CASAPSGVADEQFF. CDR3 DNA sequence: TGCGCCAGCGCACCTAGCGGGGTCGCGGATGAGCAGTTCTTC.

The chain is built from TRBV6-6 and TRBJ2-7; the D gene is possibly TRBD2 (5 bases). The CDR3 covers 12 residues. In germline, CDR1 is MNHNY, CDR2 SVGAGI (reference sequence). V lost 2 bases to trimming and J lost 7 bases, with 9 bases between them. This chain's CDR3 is CASSYAPGEQYV. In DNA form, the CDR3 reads TGTGCCAGCAGTTACGCACCGGGAGAGCAGTACGTC.

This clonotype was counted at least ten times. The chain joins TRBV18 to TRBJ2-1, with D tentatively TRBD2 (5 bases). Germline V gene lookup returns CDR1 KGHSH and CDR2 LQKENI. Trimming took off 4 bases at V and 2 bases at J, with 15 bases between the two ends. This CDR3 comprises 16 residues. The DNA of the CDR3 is TGTGCCAGCTCACAAAAGCGGCCCGGGGCCTACAATGAGCAGTTCTTC. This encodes CASSQKRPGAYNEQFF.

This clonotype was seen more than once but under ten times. Here the CDR3 DNA reads TGTGCCATCACCGAACTGGACACCTACAATGAGCAGTTCTTC. Protein product: CAITELDTYNEQFF. The chain links TRBV10-3 to TRBJ2-1, with D possibly TRBD1 on 5 matching bases. Germline V gives CDR1 ENHRY, CDR2 SYGVKD. Between the trimmed V and J ends, which lost 7 bases and 2 bases, there was a span of 12 bases. This CDR3 comprises 14 residues.

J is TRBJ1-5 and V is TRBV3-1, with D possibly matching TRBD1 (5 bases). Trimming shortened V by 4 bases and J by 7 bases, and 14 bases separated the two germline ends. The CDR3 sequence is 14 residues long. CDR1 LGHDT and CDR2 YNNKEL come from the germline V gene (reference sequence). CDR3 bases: TGTGCCAGCAGCCCGACCACAGGTCTCCAGCCCCAGCATTTT. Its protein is CASSPTTGLQPQHF.

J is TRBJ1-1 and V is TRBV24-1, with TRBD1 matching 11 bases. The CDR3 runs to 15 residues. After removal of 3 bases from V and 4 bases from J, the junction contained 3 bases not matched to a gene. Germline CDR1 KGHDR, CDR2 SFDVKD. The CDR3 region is CATSDTGQGGTEAFF. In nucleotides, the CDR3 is TGTGCCACCAGTGATACGGGACAGGGGGGCACTGAAGCTTTCTTT.

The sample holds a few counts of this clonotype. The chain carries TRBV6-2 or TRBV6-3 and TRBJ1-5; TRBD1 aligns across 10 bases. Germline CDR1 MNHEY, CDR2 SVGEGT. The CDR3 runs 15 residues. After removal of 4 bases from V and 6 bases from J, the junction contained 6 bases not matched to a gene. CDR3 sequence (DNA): TGTGCCAGCAGTTTGAGACAGGGGGCTAGTCAGCCCCAGCATTTT. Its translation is CASSLRQGASQPQHF.

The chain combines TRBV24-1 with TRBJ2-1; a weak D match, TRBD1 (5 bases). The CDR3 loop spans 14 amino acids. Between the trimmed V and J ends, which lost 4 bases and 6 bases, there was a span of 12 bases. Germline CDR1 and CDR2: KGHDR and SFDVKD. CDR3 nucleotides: TGTGCCACCAGTGACCTTGACAGAACCAATGAGCAGTTCTTC. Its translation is CATSDLDRTNEQFF.

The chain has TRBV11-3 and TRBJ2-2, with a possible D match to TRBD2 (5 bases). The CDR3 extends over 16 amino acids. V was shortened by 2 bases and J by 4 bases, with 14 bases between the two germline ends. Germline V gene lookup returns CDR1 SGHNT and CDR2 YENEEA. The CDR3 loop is CASSLLLSAGTGELFF. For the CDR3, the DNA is TGTGCCAGCAGCTTATTACTGAGTGCGGGCACCGGGGAGCTGTTTTTT.